The 18 T cell receptor beta chains below all came from one sample that was sequenced in a study of cytomegalovirus exposure and HLA in healthy donors. The PCR was carried out with 60 Vbeta primers and 13 Jbeta primers. Clones were sequenced by immunoSEQ multiplex PCR, and TCRdb holds only the in-frame ones, with some missing. Counted here are about 92,000 clones, 81% occurring once; the ten biggest clones make up roughly 1.2%. The sample comprised PBMCs. These receptors were taken from a girl aged 2-15 years in good health and CMV-seropositive.

The rearrangement joins TRBV10-3 to TRBJ1-5; 7 nucleotides agree with TRBD1. The CDR3 is made up of 14 amino acids. V lost 6 bases to trimming and J lost 7 bases; unmatched junction nucleotides: 9. Per the germline V gene, CDR1 is ENHRY and CDR2 is SYGVKD. The DNA for the CDR3 is TGTGCCATCAGCCCCGAGACAGGGAGCCAGCCCCAGCATTTT. It yields the protein CAISPETGSQPQHF.

The chain employs TRBV6-5 and TRBJ1-1; 7 bases are shared with TRBD1. This CDR3 spans 14 amino acids. J gave up 1 base and V 2 bases, and 1 base lay outside the gene matches. Germline CDR1 MNHEY, CDR2 SVGAGI. The CDR3 DNA is TGTGCCAGCAGTTACACAGGGGAGAACACTGAAGCTTTCTTT. Protein: CASSYTGENTEAFF.

This chain joins TRBV5-1 and TRBJ2-1, with 9 positions matching TRBD2. This CDR3 is built from 15 residues. After removal of 2 bases from V and 1 base from J, the junction contained 1 base not matched to a gene. Germline V gene lookup returns CDR1 SGHRS and CDR2 YFSETQ. CDR3 in amino acids: CASSFLAGSYNEQFF. The CDR3 DNA sequence: TGCGCCAGCAGCTTCCTAGCGGGATCCTACAATGAGCAGTTCTTC.

The CDR3 DNA reads TGTGCCAGAAGCTCAACAGGGGACGGGACTGAAGCTTTCTTT. Encoded protein: CARSSTGDGTEAFF. The chain links TRBV5-3 to TRBJ1-1; TRBD1 matches at 7 bases. TRBV5-3 is reported as an ORF; its role is uncertain. There are 14 residues in the CDR3. V was clipped by 3 bases and J by 5 bases; unmatched bases: 7.

The CDR3 DNA is TGTGCCAGCAGCCGGAACAGGGACCCCTTCTATGGCTACACCTTC. Translating gives CASSRNRDPFYGYTF. This chain joins TRBV7-2 and TRBJ1-2; D possibly corresponds to TRBD1 (6 bases). This CDR3 region has 15 residues. Germline-derived CDR1 and CDR2 are SGHTA and FQGNSA. The V end lost 5 bases, the J end lost 4 bases, and 17 bases lay between the germline ends.

This clone appeared a few times. This rearrangement joins TRBV28 to TRBJ1-1; a weak D match, TRBD1 (5 bases). The CDR3 sequence is 14 residues long. V lost 5 bases and J 1 base, leaving 11 bases between the germline ends. Germline V gene lookup returns CDR1 MDHEN and CDR2 SYDVKM. In nucleotides, the CDR3 is TGTGCCAGCAGTCTCCAGGGTAGGAACACTGAAGCTTTCTTT. Amino acids: CASSLQGRNTEAFF.

V gene TRBV6-1 combines with J gene TRBJ2-5, with 9 bases identical to TRBD2. Matching the DNA end better, TRBJ2-7 makes the J call doubtful. The CDR3 is made up of 15 amino acids. From germline, CDR1 is MNHNS and CDR2 SASEGT. The CDR3 spells CASKGREGFSYEQYF. The CDR3 region has the DNA TGTGCCAGCAAGGGGCGGGAGGGTTTCTCCTACGAGCAGTACTTC.

V usage is TRBV7-9 and J usage is TRBJ1-3, with 12 bases matching TRBD1. The germline V gene encodes CDR1 SEHNR and CDR2 FQNEAQ (reference sequence). J gave up 1 base and V 4 bases, and 5 bases lay outside the gene matches. The CDR3 has 17 amino acids. The CDR3 DNA reads TGTGCCAGCAGCTCAGAGGGACAGGGGGCATCTGGAAACACCATATATTTT. Translating gives CASSSEGQGASGNTIYF.

V and J are TRBV19 and TRBJ1-5, with D perhaps TRBD1 (5 bases). This CDR3 contains 14 residues. Trimming took off 4 bases at V and 7 bases at J, with 14 bases between the two ends. Germline CDR1 LNHDA, CDR2 SQIVND (reference sequence). The chain's CDR3 is CASSKVKGNQPQHF. The CDR3 bases are TGTGCCAGTAGTAAAGTAAAGGGGAACCAGCCCCAGCATTTT.

A word on this clone: Mismatch with germline at one junction end may stem from a read error. The rearrangement joins TRBV27 to TRBJ1-6, with 8 nucleotides matching TRBD1. Germline V CDR1 and CDR2: MNHEY, SMNVEV (reference sequence). CDR3 length equals 14 residues. CDR3 bases: TGTGCCAGCAGTTTGGTACAGGGGGATTCGCCCCTCCACTTT. It specifies CASSLVQGDSPLHF.

This chain connects TRBV13 to TRBJ2-3; TRBD2 agrees at 11 bases. V gave up 5 bases and J gave up 6 bases; unmatched junction bases: 7. Germline CDR1 and CDR2: PRHDT and FYEKMQ (reference sequence). The CDR3 consists of 15 residues. CDR3 protein: CASSIGTSGVDTQYF. CDR3 coding DNA: TGTGCCAGCAGCATCGGGACTAGCGGTGTGGATACGCAGTATTTT.

This chain links TRBV10-1 with TRBJ2-1, with TRBD2 matching 7 bases. V shed 6 bases and J 6 bases; nucleotides not matched to a gene: 8. From germline, CDR1 is WNHNN and CDR2 SYGVQD (reference sequence). CDR3 length: 14 residues. CDR3 residues: CASSPERTSNEQFF. The CDR3 DNA reads TGCGCCAGCAGCCCCGAGAGGACTAGCAATGAGCAGTTCTTC.

The genes are TRBV29-1 and TRBJ2-7; a weak D match, TRBD2 (5 bases). Per the germline V gene, CDR1 is SQVTM and CDR2 is ANQGSEA. V was clipped by 2 bases and J by 7 bases, with 12 bases between them. CDR3 length equals 12 residues. CDR3: CSVETEAVEQYF. CDR3 nucleotides: TGCAGCGTTGAAACGGAGGCAGTGGAGCAGTACTTC.

The rearrangement uses TRBV25-1 and TRBJ1-1; TRBD1 agrees at 10 bases. The CDR3 is 16 residues long. With V trimmed by 6 bases and J by 4 bases, 11 bases remained unmatched. Germline V lookup: CDR1 MGHDK, CDR2 SYGVNS. In DNA, the CDR3 is TGTGCCAGCAGCCGGACAGGGGGATACGCGGGCACTGAAGCTTTCTTT. Encoded protein: CASSRTGGYAGTEAFF.

The CDR3 sequence is CASSSPGGDTEAFF. The CDR3 DNA is TGTGCCAGCAGTTCCCCCGGAGGGGACACTGAAGCTTTCTTT. The rearrangement links TRBV6-6 to TRBJ1-1, with D perhaps matching TRBD1 (5 bases). CDR1 is MNHNY and CDR2 is SVGAGI in the germline V gene (reference sequence). This CDR3 region has 14 residues. Trimming removed 4 bases from V and 3 bases from J, with 12 bases in between.

The chain is built from TRBV11-2 and TRBJ2-1; D may be TRBD2 (7 bases). There are 16 residues in the CDR3. V was trimmed by 4 bases and J by 8 bases, leaving 21 bases between them. Looked up from germline, CDR1 is SGHAT and CDR2 is FQNNGV. CDR3 DNA sequence: TGTGCCAGCAGCTCACTTACAGGGAGGGCCTCAGATGAGCAGTTCTTC. This gives the protein CASSSLTGRASDEQFF.

This clone turned up a few times. The chain carries TRBV28 and TRBJ2-1; TRBD1 matches 9 bases. The CDR3 spans 14 residues. The V segment lost 5 bases and the J segment 9 bases; nucleotides outside the gene matches: 8. Germline CDR1 MDHEN, CDR2 SYDVKM. CDR3 nucleotides: TGTGCCAGCAGTCAAGGGACAGGGCGGGGTGAGCAGTTCTTC. Translating it yields CASSQGTGRGEQFF.

V and J are TRBV5-1 and TRBJ1-2; 9 bases match TRBD1. V was clipped by 4 bases and J by 7 bases; unmatched bases: 8. CDR3 length: 14 residues. Per germline, CDR1 SGHRS and CDR2 YFSETQ. CDR3 residues: CASSPDRGGAGYTF. The CDR3, as DNA: TGCGCCAGCAGCCCGGACAGGGGCGGCGCTGGCTACACCTTC.